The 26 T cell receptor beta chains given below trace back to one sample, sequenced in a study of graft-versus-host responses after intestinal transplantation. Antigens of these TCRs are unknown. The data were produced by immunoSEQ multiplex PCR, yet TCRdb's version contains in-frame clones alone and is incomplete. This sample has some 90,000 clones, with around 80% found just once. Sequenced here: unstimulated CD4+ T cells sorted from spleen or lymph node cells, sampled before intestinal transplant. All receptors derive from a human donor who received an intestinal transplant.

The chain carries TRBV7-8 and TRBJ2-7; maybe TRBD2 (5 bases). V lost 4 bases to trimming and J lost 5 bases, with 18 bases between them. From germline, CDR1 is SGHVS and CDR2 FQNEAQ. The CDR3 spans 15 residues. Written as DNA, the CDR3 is TGTGCCAGCAGCTCTCCGGTACTAGGAGAACACGAGCAGTACTTC. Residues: CASSSPVLGEHEQYF.

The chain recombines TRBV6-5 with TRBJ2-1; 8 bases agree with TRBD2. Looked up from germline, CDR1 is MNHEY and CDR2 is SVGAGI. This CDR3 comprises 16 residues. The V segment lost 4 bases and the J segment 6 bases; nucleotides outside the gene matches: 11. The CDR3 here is CASSSSWTSWSNEQFF. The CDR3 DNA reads TGTGCCAGCAGTTCTTCCTGGACTAGCTGGTCCAATGAGCAGTTCTTC.

The DNA of the CDR3 is TGTGCCAGCAGCTTAGTTAGAGGGAACGAGCAGTACTTC. As protein: CASSLVRGNEQYF. The rearrangement links TRBV11-2 to TRBJ2-7; the D gene is possibly TRBD2 (5 bases). Germline CDR1 SGHAT, CDR2 FQNNGV. This CDR3 spans 13 amino acids. V gave up 1 base and J gave up 5 bases, with 9 bases separating them.

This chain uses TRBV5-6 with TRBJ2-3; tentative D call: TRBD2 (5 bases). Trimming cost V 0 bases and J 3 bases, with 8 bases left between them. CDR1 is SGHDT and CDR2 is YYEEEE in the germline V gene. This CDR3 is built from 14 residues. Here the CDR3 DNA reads TGTGCCAGCAGCTTGGCCCCGGGGACAGATACGCAGTATTTT. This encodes CASSLAPGTDTQYF.

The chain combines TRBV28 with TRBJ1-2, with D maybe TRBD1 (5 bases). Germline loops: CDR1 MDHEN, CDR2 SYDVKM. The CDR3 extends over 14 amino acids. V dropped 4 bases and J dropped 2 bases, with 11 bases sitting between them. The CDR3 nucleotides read TGTGCCAGCAGTTATTCAGGGCCCAACTATGGCTACACCTTC. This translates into CASSYSGPNYGYTF.

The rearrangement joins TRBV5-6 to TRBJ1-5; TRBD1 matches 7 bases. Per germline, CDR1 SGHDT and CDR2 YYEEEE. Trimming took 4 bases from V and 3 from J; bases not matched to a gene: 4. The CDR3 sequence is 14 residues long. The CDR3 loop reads CASSETGTNQPQHF. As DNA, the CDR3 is TGTGCCAGCAGCGAGACAGGGACCAATCAGCCCCAGCATTTT.

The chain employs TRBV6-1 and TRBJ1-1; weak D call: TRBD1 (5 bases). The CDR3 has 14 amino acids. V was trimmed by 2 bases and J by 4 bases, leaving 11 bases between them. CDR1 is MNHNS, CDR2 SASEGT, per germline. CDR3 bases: TGTGCCAGCAGTGAAAAAGGGGCCCTCACTGAAGCTTTCTTT. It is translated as CASSEKGALTEAFF.

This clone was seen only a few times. In DNA form, the CDR3 reads TGCGCCAGCAGCTTGGGAGTAGAGAACACCATATATTTT. Its protein product is CASSLGVENTIYF. The rearrangement links TRBV5-1 to TRBJ1-3; D call uncertain. CDR1 and CDR2 from the germline V gene are SGHRS and YFSETQ. The CDR3 sequence is 13 residues long. Trimming removed 0 bases from V and 7 bases from J, with 8 bases in between.

CDR3 DNA: TGTGCCAGCAGCAAGCAGCCCGGGAGTGGAGATACGCAGTATTTT. Translating gives CASSKQPGSGDTQYF. V and J are TRBV7-3 and TRBJ2-3, with D possibly matching TRBD2 (6 bases). CDR3 length: 15 residues. Trimming stripped 5 bases from V and 5 bases from J, with 17 bases between. Germline V gene data show CDR1 as SGHTA and CDR2 as FQGTGA.

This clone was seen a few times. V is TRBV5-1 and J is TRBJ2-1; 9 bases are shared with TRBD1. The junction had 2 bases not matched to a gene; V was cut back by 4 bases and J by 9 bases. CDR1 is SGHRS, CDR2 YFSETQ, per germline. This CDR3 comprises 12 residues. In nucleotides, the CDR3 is TGCGCCAGCAGCGTACAGGGGGCTGAGCAGTTCTTC. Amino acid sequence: CASSVQGAEQFF. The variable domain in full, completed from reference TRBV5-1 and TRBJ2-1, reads KAGVTQTPRYLIKTRGQQVTLSCSPISGHRSVSWYQQTPGQGLQFLFEYFSETQRNKGNFPGRFSGRQFSNSRSEMNVSTLELGDSALYLCASSVQGAEQFFGPGTRLTVL.

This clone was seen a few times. CDR3 sequence: CASSYSQGADTEAFF. Here the CDR3 DNA reads TGTGCCAGCAGTTACTCCCAGGGGGCTGACACTGAAGCTTTCTTT. The rearrangement links TRBV6-5 to TRBJ1-1, with 8 bases identical to TRBD1. Germline V gene sequence: CDR1 MNHEY, CDR2 SVGAGI. Trimming at V came to 0 bases and at J to 3 bases, leaving 3 bases not matched to a gene. This CDR3 contains 15 residues.

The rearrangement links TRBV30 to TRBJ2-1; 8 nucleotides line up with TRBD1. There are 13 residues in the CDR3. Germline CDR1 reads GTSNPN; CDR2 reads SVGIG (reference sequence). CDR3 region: CARTGSGHNEQFF. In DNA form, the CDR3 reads TGTGCTCGGACAGGGTCAGGTCACAATGAGCAGTTCTTC.

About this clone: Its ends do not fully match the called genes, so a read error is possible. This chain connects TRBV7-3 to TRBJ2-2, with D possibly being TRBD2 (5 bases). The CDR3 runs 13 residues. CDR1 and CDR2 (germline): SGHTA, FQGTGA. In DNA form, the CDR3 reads TGTGCCAGCAGATTAACTAGCACCGGGGAGCTGTTTTTT. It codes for CASRLTSTGELFF.

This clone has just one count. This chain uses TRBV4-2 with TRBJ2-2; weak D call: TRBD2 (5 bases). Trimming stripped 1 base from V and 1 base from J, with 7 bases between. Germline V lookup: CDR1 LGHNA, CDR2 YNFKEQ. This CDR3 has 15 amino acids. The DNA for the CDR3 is TGTGCCAGCAGCCAAGGTAGCGTGAACACCGGGGAGCTGTTTTTT. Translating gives CASSQGSVNTGELFF.

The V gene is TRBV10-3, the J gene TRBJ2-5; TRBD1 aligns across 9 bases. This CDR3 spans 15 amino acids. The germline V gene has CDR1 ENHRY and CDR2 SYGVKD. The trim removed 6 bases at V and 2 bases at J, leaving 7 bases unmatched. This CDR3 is CAISVGQGPQETQYF. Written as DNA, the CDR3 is TGTGCCATCAGCGTTGGACAGGGGCCTCAAGAGACCCAGTACTTC.

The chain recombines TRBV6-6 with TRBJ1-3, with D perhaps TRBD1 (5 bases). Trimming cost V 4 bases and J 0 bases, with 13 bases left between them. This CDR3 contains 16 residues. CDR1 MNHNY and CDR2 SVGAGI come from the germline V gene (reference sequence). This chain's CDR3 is CASSSQTVPSGNTIYF. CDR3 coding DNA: TGTGCCAGCAGTTCTCAGACAGTTCCCTCTGGAAACACCATATATTTT.

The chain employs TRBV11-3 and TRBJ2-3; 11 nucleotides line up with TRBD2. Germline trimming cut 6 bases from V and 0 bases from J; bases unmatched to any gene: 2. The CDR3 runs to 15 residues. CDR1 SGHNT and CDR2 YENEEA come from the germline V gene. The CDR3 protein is CASSSGGGSTDTQYF. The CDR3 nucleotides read TGTGCCAGCAGTAGCGGGGGGGGGAGCACAGATACGCAGTATTTT.

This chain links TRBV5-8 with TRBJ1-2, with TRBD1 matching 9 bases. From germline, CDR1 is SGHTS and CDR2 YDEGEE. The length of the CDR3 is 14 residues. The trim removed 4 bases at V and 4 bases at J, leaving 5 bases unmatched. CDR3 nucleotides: TGTGCCAGCAGCGACGGACAGGGGACCTATGGCTACACCTTC. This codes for CASSDGQGTYGYTF.

CDR3 coding DNA: TGTGCCAGCAGTGAATCCCGTAGACTAGCCGGGGAGCTGTTTTTT. Protein sequence: CASSESRRLAGELFF. This sequence joins TRBV2 and TRBJ2-2; D may be TRBD2 (6 bases). CDR3 length: 15 amino acids. V was shortened by 2 bases and J by 6 bases, with 13 bases between the two germline ends. CDR1 is SNHLY, CDR2 FYNNEI, per germline.

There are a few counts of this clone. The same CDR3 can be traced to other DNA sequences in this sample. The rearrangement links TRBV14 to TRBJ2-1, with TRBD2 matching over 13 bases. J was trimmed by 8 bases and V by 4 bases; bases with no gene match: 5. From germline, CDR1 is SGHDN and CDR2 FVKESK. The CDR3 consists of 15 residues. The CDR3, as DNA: TGTGCCAGCAGCCGAGGGACTAGCGGGACCTATGAGCAGTTCTTC. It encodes CASSRGTSGTYEQFF.

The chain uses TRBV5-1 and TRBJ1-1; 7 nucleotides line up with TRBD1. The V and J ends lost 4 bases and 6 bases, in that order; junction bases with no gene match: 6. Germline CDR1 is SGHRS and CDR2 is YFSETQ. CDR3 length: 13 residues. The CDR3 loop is CASSVGTVAEAFF. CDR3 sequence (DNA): TGCGCCAGCAGCGTGGGGACAGTGGCTGAAGCTTTCTTT.

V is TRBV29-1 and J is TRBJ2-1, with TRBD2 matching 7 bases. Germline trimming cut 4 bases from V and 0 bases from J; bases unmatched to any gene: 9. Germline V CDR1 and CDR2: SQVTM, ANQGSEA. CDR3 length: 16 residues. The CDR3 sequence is CSVGLADSSSYNEQFF. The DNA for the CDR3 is TGCAGCGTTGGGCTAGCGGATTCTAGCTCCTACAATGAGCAGTTCTTC.

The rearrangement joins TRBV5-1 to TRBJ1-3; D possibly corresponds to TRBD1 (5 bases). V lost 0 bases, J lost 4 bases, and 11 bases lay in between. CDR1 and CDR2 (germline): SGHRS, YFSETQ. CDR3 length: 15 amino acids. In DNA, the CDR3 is TGCGCCAGCAGCTTGGAGGGGCAATCAGGAAACACCATATATTTT. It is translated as CASSLEGQSGNTIYF.

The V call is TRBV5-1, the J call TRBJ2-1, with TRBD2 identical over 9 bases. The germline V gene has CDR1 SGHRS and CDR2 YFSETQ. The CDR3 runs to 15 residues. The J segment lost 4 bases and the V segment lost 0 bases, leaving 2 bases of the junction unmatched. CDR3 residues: CASSLVAGGYNEQFF. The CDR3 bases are TGCGCCAGCAGCTTGGTGGCGGGGGGGTACAATGAGCAGTTCTTC.

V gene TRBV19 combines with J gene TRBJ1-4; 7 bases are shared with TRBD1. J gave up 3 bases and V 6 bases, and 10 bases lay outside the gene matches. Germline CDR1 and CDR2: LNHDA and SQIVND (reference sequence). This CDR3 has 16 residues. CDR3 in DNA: TGTGCCAGTAGAAGGAAGGGGGCCGGGGCTAATGAAAAACTGTTTTTT. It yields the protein CASRRKGAGANEKLFF.

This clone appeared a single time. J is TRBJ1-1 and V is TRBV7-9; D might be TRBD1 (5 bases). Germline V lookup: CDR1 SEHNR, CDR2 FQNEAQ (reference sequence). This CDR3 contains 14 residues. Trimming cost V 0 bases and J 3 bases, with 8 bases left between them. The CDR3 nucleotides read TGTGCCAGCAGCTTAGCAGGGGCCGACACTGAAGCTTTCTTT. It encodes CASSLAGADTEAFF.